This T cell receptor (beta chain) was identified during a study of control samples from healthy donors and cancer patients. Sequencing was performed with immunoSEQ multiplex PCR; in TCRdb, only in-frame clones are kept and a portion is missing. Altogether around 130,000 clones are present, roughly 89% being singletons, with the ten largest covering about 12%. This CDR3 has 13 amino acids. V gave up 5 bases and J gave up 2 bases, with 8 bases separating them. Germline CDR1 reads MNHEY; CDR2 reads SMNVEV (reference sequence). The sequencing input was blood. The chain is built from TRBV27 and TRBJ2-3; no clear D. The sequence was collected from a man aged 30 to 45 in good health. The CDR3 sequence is CASSPINTDTQYF. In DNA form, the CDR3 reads TGTGCCAGCAGTCCGATAAACACAGATACGCAGTATTTT.